This T cell receptor beta chain stems from a study of T cell repertoires in cytomegalovirus infection. V was trimmed by 0 bases and J by 10 bases, leaving 9 bases between them. In germline, CDR1 is LGHDT, CDR2 YNNKEL (reference sequence). This CDR3 region has 12 residues. This clonotype showed up just a few times. Its antigen is currently unknown. TCRdb re-called the reads through MiXCR, storing one row per CDR3 protein. The sample holds about 110,000 distinct CDR3 sequences, around 9.1% seen once. Regarding the study as a whole: Accumulated public TCR beta family frequency recognized individuals carrying CMV together with the relevant HLA.

Sequencing was done on a sample of PBMCs, sequenced either directly or after in vitro stimulation (not recorded which). The chain joins TRBV3-1 to TRBJ1-1; TRBD1 is a possible D gene (5 bases). The source of this sequence is a human donor in good health (CMV status not recorded). Some clones in this sample may be carry-over from other donors' samples. The CDR3 region has the DNA TGTGCCAGCAGCCAAGAGGGGGGGGGAGCTTTCTTT. Translating it yields CASSQEGGGAFF.